This T cell receptor (beta chain) was recorded in a study of metastatic and nonmetastatic thyroid tumors. At the level of the study: Where malignant and benign thyroid patients were concerned, repertoires were compared across blood and tumor or nodule tissue.

No patient had received any treatment before thyroid surgery. The CDR3 has 13 amino acids. The germline V and J ends were trimmed by 5 bases and 13 bases, with 17 bases remaining between them. From germline, CDR1 is SGHVS and CDR2 FQNEAQ. Broader study findings: As reported, TCR beta diversity in blood and tumor was significantly higher in malignant thyroid tumors than in benign nodules.

This clone was detected many times. Its antigen is as yet unknown. Per the authors' pipeline: The study took CDR3 differences across clinicopathological groups and made a distant-metastasis classifier for papillary thyroid cancer from them. TCRdb re-analyzed the PCR reads using MiXCR. The V and J calls were determined by TCRdb, not by the authors. Counted here are about 24,000 clones, roughly 21% occurring once; the ten biggest clones make up over 10%. The chain uses TRBV7-8 and TRBJ1-4; D might be TRBD1 (5 bases). The sample taken for sequencing was blood. This clonotype originated in a male donor with papillary thyroid cancer or a benign thyroid nodule (not recorded which). Some clones in this sample may be carry-over from other donors' samples. The CDR3 protein is CASSQPGTRVLFF. CDR3 in DNA: TGTGCCAGCAGCCAGCCAGGGACCCGGGTACTGTTTTTT.